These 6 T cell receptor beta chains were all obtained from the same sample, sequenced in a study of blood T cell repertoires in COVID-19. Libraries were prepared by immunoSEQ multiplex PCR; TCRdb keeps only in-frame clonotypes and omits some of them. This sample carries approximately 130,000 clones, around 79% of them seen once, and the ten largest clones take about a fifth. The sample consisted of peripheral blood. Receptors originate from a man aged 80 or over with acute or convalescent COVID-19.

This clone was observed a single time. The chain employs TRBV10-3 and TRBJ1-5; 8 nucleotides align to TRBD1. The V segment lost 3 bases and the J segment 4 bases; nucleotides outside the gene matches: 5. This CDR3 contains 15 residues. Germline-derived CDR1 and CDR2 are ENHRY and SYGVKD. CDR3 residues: CAISDEDRANQPQHF. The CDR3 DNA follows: TGTGCCATCAGTGATGAGGACAGGGCAAATCAGCCCCAGCATTTT.

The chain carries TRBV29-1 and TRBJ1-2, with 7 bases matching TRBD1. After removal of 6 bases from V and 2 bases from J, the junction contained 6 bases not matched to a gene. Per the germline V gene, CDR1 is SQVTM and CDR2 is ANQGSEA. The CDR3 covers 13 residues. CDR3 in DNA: TGCAGCGTCAACCAGGGACAGAACTATGGCTACACCTTC. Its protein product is CSVNQGQNYGYTF.

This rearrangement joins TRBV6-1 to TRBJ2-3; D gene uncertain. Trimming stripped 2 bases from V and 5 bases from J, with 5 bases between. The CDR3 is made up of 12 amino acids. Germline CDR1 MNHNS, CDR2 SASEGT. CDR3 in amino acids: CASSEIRDTQYF. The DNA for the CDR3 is TGTGCCAGCAGTGAAATCAGAGATACGCAGTATTTT.

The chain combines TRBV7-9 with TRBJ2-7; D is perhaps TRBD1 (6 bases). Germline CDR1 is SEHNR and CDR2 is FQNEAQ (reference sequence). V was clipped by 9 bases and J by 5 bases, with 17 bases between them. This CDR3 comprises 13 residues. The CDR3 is CASCTGNGDEQYF. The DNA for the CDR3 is TGTGCCAGTTGTACAGGGAACGGCGACGAGCAGTACTTC.

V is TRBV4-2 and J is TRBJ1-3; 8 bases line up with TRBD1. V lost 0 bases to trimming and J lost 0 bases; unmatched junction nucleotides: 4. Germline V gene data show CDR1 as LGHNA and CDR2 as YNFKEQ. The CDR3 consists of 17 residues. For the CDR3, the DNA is TGTGCCAGCAGCCAAGAGGACAGGGCCTTCTCTGGAAACACCATATATTTT. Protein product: CASSQEDRAFSGNTIYF.

This CDR3 is CASSFIGQSYEQYF. For the CDR3, the DNA is TGTGCCAGCAGCTTCATTGGACAGAGCTACGAGCAGTACTTC. This chain connects TRBV11-1 to TRBJ2-7; possible D gene TRBD1, 6 bases. There are 14 residues in the CDR3. The germline V gene encodes CDR1 SGHAT and CDR2 FQDESV (reference sequence). V was pared by 3 bases and J by 3 bases, with 12 bases between.